This is a list of T cell receptor beta chains from one sample in a study of shared clonotypes between healthy human individuals. Some clones are missing from TCRdb's copy, which holds only in-frame ones; the method was immunoSEQ multiplex PCR. Here the sample spans roughly 1,500,000 clones, under 99% being singletons. The sequenced sample consisted of naive CD4+ T cells sorted from blood. The origin of the receptors is a young man in good health. Each CDR3 is given with its conserved first and last residue. Each record gives: J gene, D gene, clone size, V gene, CDR3 protein, CDR3 DNA. D genes are given only for firm matches. Clone size appears in some rows only: once, few, many, or a class for an expanded clone.

TRBJ2-7	TRBD2	-	TRBV6-5	CASGGLAGGSYEQYF	TGTGCCAGCGGGGGCCTAGCGGGAGGCTCCTACGAGCAGTACTTC
TRBJ2-3	-	-	TRBV9	CASSVVGGLTDTQYF	TGTGCCAGCAGCGTAGTGGGGGGGCTCACAGATACGCAGTATTTT
TRBJ2-7	TRBD1	-	TRBV11-2	CASRPPGQGAYEQYF	TGTGCCAGCAGACCCCCGGGACAGGGGGCTTACGAGCAGTACTTC
TRBJ2-3	TRBD2	-	TRBV9	CASSVDSGRGADTQYF	TGTGCCAGCAGCGTAGACAGCGGGAGAGGGGCAGATACGCAGTATTTT
TRBJ1-1	TRBD1	-	TRBV19	CASSPTGGRTEAFF	TGTGCCAGTAGCCCGACAGGGGGCCGGACTGAAGCTTTCTTT
TRBJ2-1	TRBD1	-	TRBV5-1	CASSQTTGTGIDNEQFF	TGCGCCAGCTCTCAGACCACCGGGACAGGGATTGACAATGAGCAGTTCTTC
TRBJ1-5	TRBD1	-	TRBV6-6	CASSPLRGSSDQPQHF	TGTGCCAGCAGTCCTCTCAGGGGGTCGTCCGATCAGCCCCAGCATTTT
TRBJ2-7	-	-	TRBV7-4	CASSLKEQYF	TGTGCCAGCAGCTTGAAGGAGCAGTACTTC
TRBJ2-7	TRBD2	-	TRBV10-3	CAISDPGGSHEQYF	TGTGCCATCAGTGACCCGGGAGGGTCCCACGAGCAGTACTTC
TRBJ2-5	TRBD2	-	TRBV28	CASSSGLAGVASTQYF	TGTGCCAGCAGTTCCGGACTAGCGGGAGTCGCGAGCACCCAGTACTTC
TRBJ2-5	TRBD2	-	TRBV5-1	CASSWGGLAGKQETQYF	TGCGCCAGCAGCTGGGGCGGACTAGCGGGGAAACAAGAGACCCAGTACTTC
TRBJ2-2	-	-	TRBV9	CASRTGPGVTGELFF	TGTGCCAGCCGGACGGGACCCGGGGTCACCGGGGAGCTGTTTTTT
TRBJ2-7	TRBD1	-	TRBV15	CATSLNRGHYEQYF	TGTGCCACCAGCTTAAACAGGGGGCACTACGAGCAGTACTTC
TRBJ1-2	-	-	TRBV10-3	CAISEPLSTANYGYTF	TGTGCCATCAGTGAGCCCCTATCAACGGCCAACTATGGCTACACCTTC
TRBJ1-1	-	-	TRBV7-2	CASSLRIMNTEAFF	TGTGCCAGCAGCTTAAGGATTATGAACACTGAAGCTTTCTTT
TRBJ2-7	-	-	TRBV11-2	CASSRAADPPYEQYF	TGTGCCAGCAGCCGAGCGGCGGACCCCCCTTACGAGCAGTACTTC
TRBJ1-1	-	once	TRBV28	CASSLGSGVNTEAFF	TGTGCCAGCAGTTTAGGGTCAGGAGTGAACACTGAAGCTTTCTTT
TRBJ2-1	TRBD2	-	TRBV5-1	CASSFGLAGGLVYNEQFF	TGCGCCAGCAGCTTCGGTCTAGCGGGAGGTTTGGTTTACAATGAGCAGTTCTTC
TRBJ1-1	TRBD1	-	TRBV5-1	CASSSGTVFGNTEAFF	TGCGCCAGCAGCTCCGGGACAGTCTTCGGGAACACTGAAGCTTTCTTT
TRBJ2-2	TRBD1	-	TRBV6-5	CASSKDRASTGELFF	TGTGCCAGCAGCAAGGACAGGGCTAGCACCGGGGAGCTGTTTTTT
TRBJ2-3	TRBD1	-	TRBV6-5	CASSSSTGGGFTQYF	TGTGCCAGCAGTTCCTCGACAGGGGGAGGGTTCACGCAGTATTTT
TRBJ2-1	TRBD2	-	TRBV18	CASSPRNHTGRAQNEQFF	TGTGCCAGCTCACCACGGAATCATACCGGGAGGGCTCAAAATGAGCAGTTCTTC
TRBJ1-2	TRBD1	-	TRBV28	CASSFTRDRGARDYGYTF	TGTGCCAGCAGTTTTACGCGGGACAGGGGTGCTCGGGACTATGGCTACACCTTC
TRBJ1-1	-	-	TRBV5-1	CASSLGFRTEAFF	TGCGCCAGCAGCTTGGGCTTTCGGACTGAAGCTTTCTTT
TRBJ2-3	TRBD2	-	TRBV7-6	CASSLGSSGSTDTQYF	TGTGCCAGCAGCTTAGGGTCTAGCGGGAGTACAGATACGCAGTATTTT
TRBJ2-5	-	-	TRBV19	CASSSRRGEETQYF	TGTGCCAGTAGTTCTCGACGGGGCGAAGAGACCCAGTACTTC
TRBJ2-2	-	-	TRBV7-9	CASTQGSAGGAGELFF	TGTGCCAGCACCCAAGGTTCCGCCGGAGGGGCCGGGGAGCTGTTTTTT
TRBJ2-2	TRBD1	-	TRBV18	CASSHQKTGASGELFF	TGTGCCAGCTCACACCAAAAGACAGGGGCCTCTGGGGAGCTGTTTTTT
TRBJ1-4	-	-	TRBV27	CASSLRAQGPGKLFF	TGTGCCAGCAGTTTAAGGGCTCAGGGCCCGGGAAAACTGTTTTTT
TRBJ2-3	-	-	TRBV18	CASSRSRDQRTLDTQYF	TGTGCCAGCTCACGAAGCCGGGACCAAAGAACACTTGATACGCAGTATTTT
TRBJ2-1	-	-	TRBV7-4	CASSSAGGSYNEQFF	TGTGCCAGCAGCTCAGCGGGCGGTTCCTACAATGAGCAGTTCTTC
TRBJ2-5	TRBD2	-	TRBV5-1	CASSPGTSGSRETQYF	TGCGCCAGCAGCCCCGGGACTAGCGGGAGCAGAGAGACCCAGTACTTC
TRBJ1-3	-	-	TRBV11-3	CASSFSGSRRPF	TGTGCCAGCAGCTTTTCAGGGAGCCGCCGTCCATTT
TRBJ1-2	-	once	TRBV29-1	CSVEVRTYGYTF	TGCAGCGTTGAAGTAAGAACCTATGGCTACACCTTC
TRBJ2-7	TRBD2	-	TRBV9	CASSAKGGARLAGELQYF	TGTGCCAGCAGCGCAAAAGGGGGGGCCAGGCTAGCGGGAGAGTTACAGTACTTC
TRBJ2-1	TRBD2	once	TRBV7-7	CASSPGLGYNEQFF	TGTGCTAGCAGCCCGGGACTAGGGTACAATGAGCAGTTCTTC
TRBJ2-2	-	-	TRBV25-1	CASTLVGGELFF	TGTGCCAGCACCCTAGTCGGCGGGGAGCTGTTTTTT
TRBJ2-3	-	-	TRBV27	CASSSLARGGGTQYF	TGTGCCAGCAGTAGCCTAGCGAGGGGAGGGGGTACGCAGTATTTT
TRBJ2-1	-	once	TRBV9	CASSVDIWVRDSYNEQFF	TGTGCCAGCAGCGTAGATATCTGGGTCAGGGACTCCTACAATGAGCAGTTCTTC
TRBJ1-1	-	-	TRBV27	CASSLPGTSSEAFF	TGTGCCAGCAGTTTGCCCGGGACTTCGTCTGAAGCTTTCTTT
TRBJ2-7	TRBD2	-	TRBV5-4	CATAARSWSGNAEQYF	TGTGCCACCGCTGCCCGTTCGTGGAGCGGGAATGCCGAGCAGTACTTC
TRBJ1-1	TRBD1	-	TRBV7-3	CASSAQGGGGTEAFF	TGTGCCAGCAGCGCCCAGGGGGGCGGCGGCACTGAAGCTTTCTTT
TRBJ1-1	-	once	TRBV12-2	CASRLVDRDGCTEAFF	TGTGCAAGTCGCTTAGTCGACAGGGACGGTTGCACTGAAGCTTTCTTT
TRBJ2-5	-	-	TRBV29-1	CSYRATVHTRETQYF	TGCTCGTACAGGGCGACGGTACACACACGGGAGACCCAGTACTTC
TRBJ2-7	-	-	TRBV7-2	CASSLGGGHTYEQYF	TGTGCCAGCAGCCTAGGAGGGGGACACACTTACGAGCAGTACTTC